This T cell receptor (beta chain) derives from a study of T-cell reconstitution after alpha-beta-depleted transplantation in children. Unique molecular identifiers were built into the TCRbeta library. MiXCR was run by TCRdb on the PCR reads, yielding one entry per CDR3 protein. The sample holds about a million distinct CDR3 sequences; 25% to 30% are singletons and the top ten take 28%. Trimming left V 5 bases short and J 0 bases short, with 8 bases between. The CDR3 runs to 14 residues. Germline CDR1 and CDR2: SEHNR and FQNEAQ (reference sequence). On this clonotype: Antigen specificity is unknown.

Overall study findings and caveats: The origin of high day-60 TCRbeta diversity in some patients lay in surviving recipient T cells and thymic progenitors.

The genes are TRBV7-9 and TRBJ2-1; a possible D gene is TRBD1 (6 bases). This sample comprised PBMCs, mostly from graft donor cells, obtained 360 days after TCRalphabeta/CD19-depleted stem cell transplant. The sequence was collected from a boy younger than two who had a stem cell transplant for SCID, so the T cells may come from the graft donor. The CDR3 sequence: CASSMDSSYNEQFF. The CDR3 DNA follows: TGTGCCAGCAGCATGGACAGCTCCTACAATGAGCAGTTCTTC.